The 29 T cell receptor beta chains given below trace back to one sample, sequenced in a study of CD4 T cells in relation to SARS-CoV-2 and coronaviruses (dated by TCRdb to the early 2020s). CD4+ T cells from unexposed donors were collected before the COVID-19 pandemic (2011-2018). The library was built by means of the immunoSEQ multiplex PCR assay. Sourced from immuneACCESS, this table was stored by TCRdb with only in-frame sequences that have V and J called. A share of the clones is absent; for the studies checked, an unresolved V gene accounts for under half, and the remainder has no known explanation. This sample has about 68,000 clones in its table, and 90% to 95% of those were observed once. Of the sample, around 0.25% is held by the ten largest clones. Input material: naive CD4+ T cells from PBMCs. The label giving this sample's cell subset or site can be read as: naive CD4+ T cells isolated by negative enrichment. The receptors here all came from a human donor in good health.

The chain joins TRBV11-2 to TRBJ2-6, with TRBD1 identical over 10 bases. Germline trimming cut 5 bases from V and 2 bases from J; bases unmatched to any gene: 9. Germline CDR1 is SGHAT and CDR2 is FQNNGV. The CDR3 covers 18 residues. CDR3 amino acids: CASSPRGGQGTGANVLTF. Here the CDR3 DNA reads TGTGCCAGCAGCCCTCGGGGGGGACAGGGGACTGGGGCCAACGTCCTGACTTTC.

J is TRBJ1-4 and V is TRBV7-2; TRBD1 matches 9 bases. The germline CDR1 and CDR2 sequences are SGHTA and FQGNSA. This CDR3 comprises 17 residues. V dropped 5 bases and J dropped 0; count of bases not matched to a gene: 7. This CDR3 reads CASSEYRGLATNEKLFF. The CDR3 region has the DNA TGTGCCAGCAGCGAATACAGGGGGCTGGCAACTAATGAAAAACTGTTTTTT.

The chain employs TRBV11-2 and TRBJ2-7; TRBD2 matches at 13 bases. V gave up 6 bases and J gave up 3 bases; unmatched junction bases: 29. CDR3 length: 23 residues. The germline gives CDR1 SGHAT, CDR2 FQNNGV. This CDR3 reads CASSHERGLAGRGRGYGSYEQYF. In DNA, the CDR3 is TGTGCCAGCAGTCACGAGCGGGGACTAGCGGGACGGGGGAGGGGCTACGGAAGCTACGAGCAGTACTTC.

CDR3 nucleotides: TGCAGCGTTGAAATCCCTGTAGATGAGCAGTTCTTC. Protein: CSVEIPVDEQFF. This chain joins TRBV29-1 and TRBJ2-1; D gene ambiguous. CDR3 size: 12 residues. Germline V CDR1 and CDR2: SQVTM, ANQGSEA. V lost 2 bases to trimming and J lost 8 bases, with 10 bases between them.

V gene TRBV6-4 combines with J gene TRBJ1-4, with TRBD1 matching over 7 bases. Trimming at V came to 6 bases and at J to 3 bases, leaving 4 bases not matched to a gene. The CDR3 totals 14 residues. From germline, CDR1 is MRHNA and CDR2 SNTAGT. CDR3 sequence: CASSPQGPNEKLFF. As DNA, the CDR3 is TGTGCCAGCAGCCCACAGGGGCCTAATGAAAAACTGTTTTTT.

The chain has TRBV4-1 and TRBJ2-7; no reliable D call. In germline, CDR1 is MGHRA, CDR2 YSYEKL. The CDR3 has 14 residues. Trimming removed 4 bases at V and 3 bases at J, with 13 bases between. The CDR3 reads CASSRADVDYEQYF. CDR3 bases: TGCGCCAGCAGCCGAGCTGACGTGGACTACGAGCAGTACTTC.

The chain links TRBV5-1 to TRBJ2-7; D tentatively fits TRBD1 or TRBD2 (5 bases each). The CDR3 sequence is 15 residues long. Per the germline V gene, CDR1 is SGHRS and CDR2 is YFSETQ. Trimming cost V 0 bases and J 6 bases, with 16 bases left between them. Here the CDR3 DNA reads TGCGCCAGCAGCTTGGCCGGGACCCTGGAAGGCGAGCAGTACTTC. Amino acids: CASSLAGTLEGEQYF.

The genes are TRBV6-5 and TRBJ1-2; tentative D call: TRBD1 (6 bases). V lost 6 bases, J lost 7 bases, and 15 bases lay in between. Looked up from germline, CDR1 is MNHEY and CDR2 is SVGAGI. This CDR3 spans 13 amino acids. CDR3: CASSRTAPIGYTF. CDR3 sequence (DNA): TGTGCCAGCAGCAGGACAGCCCCTATTGGCTACACCTTC.

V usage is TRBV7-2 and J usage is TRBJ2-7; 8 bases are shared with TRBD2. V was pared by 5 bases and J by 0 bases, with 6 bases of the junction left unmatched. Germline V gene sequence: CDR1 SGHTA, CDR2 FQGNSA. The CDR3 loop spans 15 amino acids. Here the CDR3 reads CASSALGGVSYEQYF. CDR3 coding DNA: TGTGCCAGCAGCGCGCTCGGGGGGGTCTCCTACGAGCAGTACTTC.

The CDR3 is CASRGQTTNYGYTF. The CDR3 DNA sequence: TGTGCCAGCAGGGGACAGACAACTAACTATGGCTACACCTTC. V usage is TRBV27 and J usage is TRBJ1-2, with TRBD1 matching over 7 bases. Germline assignment: CDR1 MNHEY and CDR2 SMNVEV (reference sequence). The CDR3 extends over 14 amino acids. V gave up 6 bases and J gave up 0 bases; unmatched junction bases: 4.

The CDR3 spells CASSIGRDLNTEAFF. CDR3 nucleotide sequence: TGTGCCAGTAGTATTGGTCGGGACCTGAACACTGAAGCTTTCTTT. The rearrangement links TRBV19 to TRBJ1-1, with D possibly being TRBD1 (5 bases). The germline V and J ends were trimmed by 3 bases and 0 bases, with 11 bases remaining between them. Germline CDR1 and CDR2: LNHDA and SQIVND (reference sequence). This CDR3 has 15 residues.

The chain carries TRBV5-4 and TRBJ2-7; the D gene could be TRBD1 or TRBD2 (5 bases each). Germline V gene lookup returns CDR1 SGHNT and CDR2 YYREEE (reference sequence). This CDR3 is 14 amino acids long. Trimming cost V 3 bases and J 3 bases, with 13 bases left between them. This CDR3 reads CASSWGTGNYEQYF. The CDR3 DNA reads TGTGCCAGCAGCTGGGGGACGGGGAACTACGAGCAGTACTTC.

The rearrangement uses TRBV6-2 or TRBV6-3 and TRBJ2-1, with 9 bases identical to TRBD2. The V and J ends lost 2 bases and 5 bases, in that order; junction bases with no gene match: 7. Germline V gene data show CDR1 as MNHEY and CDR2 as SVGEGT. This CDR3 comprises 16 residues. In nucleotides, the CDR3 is TGTGCCAGCAGTTACAAGTTAAGCGGGGGGCACAATGAGCAGTTCTTC. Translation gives CASSYKLSGGHNEQFF.

CDR3 region: CASSLSTSLLRREQYF. In nucleotides, the CDR3 is TGTGCCAGCAGCTTATCCACCAGCCTCCTACGAAGGGAGCAGTACTTC. The chain links TRBV7-8 to TRBJ2-7; no firm D call. The CDR3 contains 16 residues. Trimming removed 2 bases from V and 7 bases from J, with 21 bases in between. Germline V CDR1 and CDR2: SGHVS, FQNEAQ. The full variable domain, in which reference TRBV7-8 and TRBJ2-7 provide the parts outside the CDR3, is GAGVSQSPRYKVAKRGQDVALRCDPISGHVSLFWYQQALGQGPEFLTYFQNEAQLDKSGLPSDRFFAERPEGSVSTLKIQRTQQEDSAVYLCASSLSTSLLRREQYFGPGTRLTVT.

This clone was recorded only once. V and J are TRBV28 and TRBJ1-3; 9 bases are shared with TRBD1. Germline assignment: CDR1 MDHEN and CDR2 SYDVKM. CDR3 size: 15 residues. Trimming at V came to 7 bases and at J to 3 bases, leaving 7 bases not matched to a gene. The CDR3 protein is CASTKQGAYGNTIYF. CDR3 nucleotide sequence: TGTGCCAGCACCAAACAGGGGGCTTATGGAAACACCATATATTTT.

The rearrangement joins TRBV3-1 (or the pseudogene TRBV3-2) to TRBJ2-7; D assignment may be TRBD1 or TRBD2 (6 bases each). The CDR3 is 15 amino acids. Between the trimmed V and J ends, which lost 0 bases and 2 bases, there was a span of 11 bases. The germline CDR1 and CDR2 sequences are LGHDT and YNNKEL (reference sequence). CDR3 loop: CASSQDPGGTYEQYF. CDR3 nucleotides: TGTGCCAGCAGCCAAGACCCCGGGGGCACCTACGAGCAGTACTTC.

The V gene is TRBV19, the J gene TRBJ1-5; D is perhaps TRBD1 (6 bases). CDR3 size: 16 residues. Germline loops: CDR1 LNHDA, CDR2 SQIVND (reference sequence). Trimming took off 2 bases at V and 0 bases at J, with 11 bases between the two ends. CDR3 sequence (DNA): TGTGCCAGTAGTATACGAACAGGGAGTAGCAATCAGCCCCAGCATTTT. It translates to CASSIRTGSSNQPQHF.

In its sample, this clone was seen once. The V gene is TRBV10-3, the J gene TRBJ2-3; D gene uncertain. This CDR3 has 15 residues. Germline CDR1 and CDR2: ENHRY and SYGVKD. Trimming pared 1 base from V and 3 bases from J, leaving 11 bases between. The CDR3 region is CAISEFAGGTDTQYF. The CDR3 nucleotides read TGTGCCATCAGTGAGTTCGCAGGTGGAACAGATACGCAGTATTTT.

The CDR3 region is CASSFLEGTDTQYF. CDR3 bases: TGCGCCAGCAGCTTCCTGGAGGGGACAGATACGCAGTATTTT. This chain links TRBV5-1 with TRBJ2-3; the D gene is possibly TRBD2 (6 bases). Deletions cut 2 bases from V and 3 bases from J, with 10 bases between. Germline V lookup: CDR1 SGHRS, CDR2 YFSETQ. This CDR3 is 14 amino acids long. The variable domain in full, completed from reference TRBV5-1 and TRBJ2-3, reads KAGVTQTPRYLIKTRGQQVTLSCSPISGHRSVSWYQQTPGQGLQFLFEYFSETQRNKGNFPGRFSGRQFSNSRSEMNVSTLELGDSALYLCASSFLEGTDTQYFGPGTRLTVL.

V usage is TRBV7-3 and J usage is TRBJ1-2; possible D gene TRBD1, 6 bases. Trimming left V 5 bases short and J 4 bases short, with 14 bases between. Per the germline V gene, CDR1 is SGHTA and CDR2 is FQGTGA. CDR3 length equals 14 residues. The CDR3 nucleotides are TGTGCCAGCAGCCCCGCAGGGGAGGGCTATGGCTACACCTTC. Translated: CASSPAGEGYGYTF. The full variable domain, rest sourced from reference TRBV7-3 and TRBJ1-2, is GAGVSQTPSNKVTEKGKYVELRCDPISGHTALYWYRQSLGQGPEFLIYFQGTGAADDSGLPNDRFFAVRPEGSVSTLKIQRTERGDSAVYLCASSPAGEGYGYTFGSGTRLTVV.

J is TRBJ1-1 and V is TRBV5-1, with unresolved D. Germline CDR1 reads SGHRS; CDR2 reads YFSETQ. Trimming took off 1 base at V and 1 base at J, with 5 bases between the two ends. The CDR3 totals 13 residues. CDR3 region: CASSLPGNTEAFF. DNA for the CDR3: TGCGCCAGCAGCTTGCCAGGGAACACTGAAGCTTTCTTT.

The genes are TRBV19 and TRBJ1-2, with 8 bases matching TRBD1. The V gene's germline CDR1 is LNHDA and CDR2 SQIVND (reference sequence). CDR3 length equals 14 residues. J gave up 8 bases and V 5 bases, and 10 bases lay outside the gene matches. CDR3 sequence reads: CASSVGQGRAGYTF. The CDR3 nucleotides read TGTGCCAGTAGTGTCGGACAGGGACGGGCCGGCTACACCTTC.

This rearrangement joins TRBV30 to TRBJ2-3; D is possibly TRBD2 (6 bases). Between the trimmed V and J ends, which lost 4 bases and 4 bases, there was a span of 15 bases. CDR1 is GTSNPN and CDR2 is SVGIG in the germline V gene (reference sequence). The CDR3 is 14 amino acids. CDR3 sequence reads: CAWNGGDSPDTQYF. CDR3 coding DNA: TGTGCCTGGAACGGGGGAGACTCGCCAGATACGCAGTATTTT.

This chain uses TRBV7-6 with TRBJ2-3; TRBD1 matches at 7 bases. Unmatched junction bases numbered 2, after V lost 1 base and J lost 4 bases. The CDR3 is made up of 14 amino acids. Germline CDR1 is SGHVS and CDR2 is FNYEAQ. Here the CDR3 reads CASSLDRGSDTQYF. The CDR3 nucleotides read TGTGCCAGCAGCTTAGACAGGGGATCAGATACGCAGTATTTT.

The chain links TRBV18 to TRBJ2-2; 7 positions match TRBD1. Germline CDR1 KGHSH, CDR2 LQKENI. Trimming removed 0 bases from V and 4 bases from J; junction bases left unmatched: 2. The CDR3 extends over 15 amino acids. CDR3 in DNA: TGTGCCAGCTCACCACCGACAGGGACCACCGGGGAGCTGTTTTTT. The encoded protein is CASSPPTGTTGELFF.

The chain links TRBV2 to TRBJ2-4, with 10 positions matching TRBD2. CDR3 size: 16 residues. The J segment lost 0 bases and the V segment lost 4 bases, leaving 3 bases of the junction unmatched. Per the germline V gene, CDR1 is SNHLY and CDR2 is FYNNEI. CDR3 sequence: CASSVTSGIAKNIQYF. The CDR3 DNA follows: TGTGCCAGCAGTGTTACTAGCGGGATAGCCAAAAACATTCAGTACTTC.

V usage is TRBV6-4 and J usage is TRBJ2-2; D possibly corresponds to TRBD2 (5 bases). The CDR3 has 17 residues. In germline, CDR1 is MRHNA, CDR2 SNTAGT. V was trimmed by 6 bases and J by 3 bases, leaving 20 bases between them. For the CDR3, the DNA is TGTGCCAGCAGCCCCGATTGGGGAGCGCCAGACACCGGGGAGCTGTTTTTT. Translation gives CASSPDWGAPDTGELFF.

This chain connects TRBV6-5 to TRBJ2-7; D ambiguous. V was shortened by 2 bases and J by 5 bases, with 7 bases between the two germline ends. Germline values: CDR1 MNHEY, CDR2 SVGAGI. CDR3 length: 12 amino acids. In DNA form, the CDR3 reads TGTGCCAGCAGTTACGAGAGGAACGAGCAGTACTTC. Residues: CASSYERNEQYF.

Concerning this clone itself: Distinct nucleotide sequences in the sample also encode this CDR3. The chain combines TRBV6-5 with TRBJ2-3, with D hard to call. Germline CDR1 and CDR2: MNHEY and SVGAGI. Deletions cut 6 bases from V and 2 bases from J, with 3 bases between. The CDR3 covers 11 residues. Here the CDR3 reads CASRATDTQYF. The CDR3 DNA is TGTGCCAGCAGGGCCACAGATACGCAGTATTTT.